The sample holds a few counts of the clone carrying this T cell receptor beta chain. Its antigen is still unknown. With 0 bases removed from V and 0 bases from J, the gap between germline ends came to 8 bases. The CDR3 loop spans 16 amino acids. Sample time point: sample taken at primary tumor resection. This sample is part of a study of spatial heterogeneity in lung cancer. Study conclusions and caveats: Ubiquitous and regional nonsynonymous mutations were each tracked by the matching count of ubiquitous or regional expanded TCRs. In tumors, expanded intratumoral alpha and beta TCR counts tracked mutation counts.

Using its own MiXCR run on the 5' RACE reads, TCRdb lists one record per CDR3 protein. The sample records about 5,700 distinct CDR3 sequences, around 15% being singletons. This receptor was obtained from a male donor with early-stage non-small cell lung cancer. The chain is built from TRBV12-3 or TRBV12-4 and TRBJ1-4; D remains ambiguous. The input for sequencing was lung tumor tissue, taken at surgery. For the CDR3, the DNA is TGTGCCAGCAGTTTAGCGGGTGGAGCAACTAATGAAAAACTGTTTTTT. Amino acid sequence: CASSLAGGATNEKLFF.